What follows are 18 T cell receptor beta chains derived from one specimen sequenced in a study of blood T cell repertoires in COVID-19 (dated by TCRdb to about 2020). The library relied on the immunoSEQ multiplex PCR assay. TCRdb took this table from immuneACCESS and kept in-frame rearrangements with V and J called. Such tables lack part of the clones; where checked against another copy, unresolved V genes explain under half of the gap, and the rest is unexplained. For this sample the table gives 100,000 to 150,000 clones, of which approximately 83% were detected only once. Of the sample, 25% to 30% is held by the ten largest clones. The specimen sequenced was peripheral blood. Every receptor here comes from a woman of 80 years or more with acute or convalescent COVID-19.

This chain joins TRBV2 and TRBJ1-6; possibly TRBD1 for D (6 bases). The CDR3 extends over 10 amino acids. Trimming shortened V by 8 bases and J by 17 bases, and 13 bases separated the two germline ends. CDR1 and CDR2 (germline): SNHLY, FYNNEI. Written as DNA, the CDR3 is TGTGCCAGCCGGGACACCATCTTCCACTTT. Its translation: CASRDTIFHF.

This clone was observed a single time. This chain uses TRBV7-9 with TRBJ1-2; the match to TRBD1 covers 9 bases. The germline gives CDR1 SEHNR, CDR2 FQNEAQ (reference sequence). J gave up 4 bases and V 2 bases, and 5 bases lay outside the gene matches. This CDR3 is 15 amino acids long. This CDR3 is CASSLLGQGLYGYTF. The CDR3 DNA follows: TGTGCCAGCAGCTTATTGGGACAGGGACTCTATGGCTACACCTTC.

The chain recombines TRBV5-6 with TRBJ1-1; TRBD1 is a possible D gene (6 bases). Germline lookup yields CDR1 SGHDT and CDR2 YYEEEE. The CDR3 contains 14 residues. V lost 1 base and J 4 bases, leaving 11 bases between the germline ends. The CDR3 DNA sequence: TGTGCCAGCAGCTTGATCAGGGGCCCCACTGAAGCTTTCTTT. It translates to CASSLIRGPTEAFF.

The rearrangement uses TRBV3-1 (or the pseudogene TRBV3-2) and TRBJ1-2; D remains ambiguous. The V gene lost 1 base and the J gene lost 7 bases, with 16 bases spanning the gap. The length of the CDR3 is 15 residues. From germline, CDR1 is LGHDT and CDR2 YNNKEL (reference sequence). The CDR3 protein is CASSQGWSGLAGYTF. CDR3 nucleotide sequence: TGTGCCAGCAGCCAAGGATGGTCGGGTCTGGCTGGCTACACCTTC.

The chain has TRBV5-5 and TRBJ2-5, with D uncertain. Germline-derived CDR1 and CDR2 are SGHKS and YYEKEE (reference sequence). The CDR3 is 16 residues long. V was pared by 0 bases and J by 0 bases, with 12 bases between. The CDR3 nucleotides read TGTGCCAGCAGCTTGGCCAAGAGAACCAACCAAGAGACCCAGTACTTC. This codes for CASSLAKRTNQETQYF.

The rearrangement uses TRBV7-2 and TRBJ1-1, with a tentative D call TRBD1 (6 bases). V lost 5 bases to trimming and J lost 0 bases, with 10 bases between them. Germline CDR1 reads SGHTA; CDR2 reads FQGNSA. CDR3 length: 14 amino acids. In DNA form, the CDR3 reads TGTGCCAGCAGCCAAGGACAGATGAACACTGAAGCTTTCTTT. As protein: CASSQGQMNTEAFF.

The genes are TRBV3-1 (or the pseudogene TRBV3-2) and TRBJ1-1; a possible D gene is TRBD1 (5 bases). The CDR3 has 15 residues. Trimming shortened V by 4 bases and J by 3 bases, and 15 bases separated the two germline ends. Germline V gives CDR1 LGHDT, CDR2 YNNKEL (reference sequence). The chain's CDR3 is CASSPGGLEYTEAFF. In DNA, the CDR3 is TGTGCCAGCAGCCCCGGGGGACTTGAATACACTGAAGCTTTCTTT.

This chain joins TRBV11-2 and TRBJ1-5; D is undetermined. Germline loops: CDR1 SGHAT, CDR2 FQNNGV. V lost 5 bases, J lost 3 bases, and 17 bases lay in between. The CDR3 has 16 residues. The CDR3 region is CASSPLPGGVNQPQHF. CDR3 sequence (DNA): TGTGCCAGCAGCCCACTCCCGGGTGGCGTCAATCAGCCCCAGCATTTT.

The gene calls are TRBV3-1 (or the pseudogene TRBV3-2) and TRBJ2-1, with TRBD2 identical over 7 bases. V was clipped by 0 bases and J by 2 bases; unmatched bases: 4. CDR1 and CDR2 from the germline V gene are LGHDT and YNNKEL (reference sequence). The CDR3 length is 16 residues. The CDR3 nucleotides read TGTGCCAGCAGCCAAGACGGCGGGGGAACCTACAATGAGCAGTTCTTC. Translating gives CASSQDGGGTYNEQFF.

The chain recombines TRBV3-1 (or the pseudogene TRBV3-2) with TRBJ1-3, with D maybe TRBD1 (5 bases). The V gene's germline CDR1 is LGHDT and CDR2 YNNKEL (reference sequence). Deletions cut 2 bases from V and 0 bases from J, with 14 bases between. The CDR3 has 17 amino acids. In DNA, the CDR3 is TGTGCCAGCAGCCAACCGAGACAGAGTCCCTCTGGAAACACCATATATTTT. This sequence encodes CASSQPRQSPSGNTIYF.

The chain recombines TRBV6-5 with TRBJ2-3; 8 bases align to TRBD1. CDR1 is MNHEY and CDR2 is SVGAGI in the germline V gene. The CDR3 is 15 residues long. The V segment lost 6 bases and the J segment 4 bases; nucleotides outside the gene matches: 9. CDR3 sequence: CASSKQGDDADTQYF. The CDR3 bases are TGTGCCAGCAGCAAACAGGGGGACGACGCAGATACGCAGTATTTT.

The chain combines TRBV7-8 with TRBJ1-1, with D perhaps TRBD1 (6 bases). V lost 4 bases and J lost 8, with 11 bases in between. Germline V gives CDR1 SGHVS, CDR2 FQNEAQ. The CDR3 runs 12 residues. In nucleotides, the CDR3 is TGTGCCAGCAGCTACGTTGACAGGGAAGCTTTCTTT. This encodes CASSYVDREAFF.

V is TRBV7-9 and J is TRBJ2-7; possibly TRBD2 for D (6 bases). CDR1 and CDR2 (germline): SEHNR, FQNEAQ (reference sequence). The CDR3 is made up of 13 amino acids. The germline V and J ends were trimmed by 2 bases and 6 bases, with 11 bases remaining between them. CDR3 DNA sequence: TGTGCCAGCAGCTTAATAGGAGCGGGCGAGCAGTACGTC. Translation: CASSLIGAGEQYV.

The chain joins TRBV19 to TRBJ1-5; TRBD1 matches at 7 bases. Germline V gene lookup returns CDR1 LNHDA and CDR2 SQIVND (reference sequence). This CDR3 is 14 amino acids long. Trimming at V came to 1 base and at J to 6 bases, leaving 3 bases not matched to a gene. The CDR3 region is CASSIAGGSQPQHF. The CDR3 bases are TGTGCCAGTAGTATAGCAGGGGGGAGTCAGCCCCAGCATTTT.

The chain combines TRBV27 with TRBJ2-1, with 7 bases aligning to TRBD1. The CDR3 sequence is 15 residues long. J gave up 5 bases and V 2 bases, and 6 bases lay outside the gene matches. CDR1 and CDR2 (germline): MNHEY, SMNVEV (reference sequence). The CDR3 region is CASSLDRVYDNEQFF. The CDR3 nucleotides are TGTGCCAGCAGTTTAGACAGGGTATACGACAATGAGCAGTTCTTC.

This chain joins TRBV6-2 or TRBV6-3 and TRBJ1-5, with 9 bases fitting TRBD1. CDR1 is MNHEY, CDR2 SVGEGT, per germline. J was trimmed by 1 base and V by 5 bases; bases with no gene match: 3. The CDR3 contains 15 residues. CDR3 residues: CASSLDRGSNQPQHF. The CDR3 DNA is TGTGCCAGCAGTCTTGACAGGGGGAGCAATCAGCCCCAGCATTTT.

The CDR3 loop reads CASRIAENTGELFF. The DNA for the CDR3 is TGTGCCAGCAGGATAGCGGAGAACACCGGGGAGCTGTTTTTT. The chain couples TRBV7-3 to TRBJ2-2; weak D call: TRBD2 (6 bases). Between the trimmed V and J ends, which lost 6 bases and 1 base, there was a span of 9 bases. The V gene's germline CDR1 is SGHTA and CDR2 FQGTGA. CDR3 length equals 14 residues.

The chain has TRBV6-2 or TRBV6-3 and TRBJ2-5, with TRBD2 matching over 10 bases. Germline CDR1 reads MNHEY; CDR2 reads SVGEGT. The CDR3 runs to 18 residues. Trimming removed 4 bases from V and 4 bases from J; junction bases left unmatched: 15. The CDR3, as DNA: TGTGCCAGCAGTTCTACTAGCGGGGCCGCCTTCCGGGGAGAGACCCAGTACTTC. This gives the protein CASSSTSGAAFRGETQYF.